This is a list of T cell receptor beta chains from one sample in a study of T-cell memory formation after mild COVID-19. TCRdb reprocessed the 5' RACE reads via MiXCR and lists one record per CDR3 protein. The sample comprises 150,000 to 200,000 distinct CDR3 sequences, roughly 10% of which are singletons, and more than 3.5% rests with the top ten. The sequencing input was PBMCs or a T cell subset sorted from them (not recorded which). The receptors were gathered from a man between 18 and 35 years old who had mild COVID-19 (a few samples of this study predate the infection). Cell type and time point are not known. Each CDR3 is given without its conserved first and last residue.

j_call,v_call,cdr3_aa
TRBJ2-3,TRBV5-1,ASSAGLAGVGTDTQY
TRBJ2-5,TRBV4-2,ASSPGGTSGETQY
TRBJ1-1,TRBV20-1,SARKGRDTEAF
TRBJ1-2,TRBV7-2,ASSLGTGGYGYT
TRBJ2-7,TRBV6-6,ASSYFTGGREQY
TRBJ2-3,TRBV2,ASRDSLDTQY
TRBJ1-1,TRBV29-1,SGYKLMNTEAF
TRBJ2-3,TRBV5-1,ASSGGQGTDTQY
TRBJ1-4,TRBV20-1,SARTGEKLF
TRBJ2-5,TRBV5-1,ASRTVGIAGGQETQY
TRBJ2-3,TRBV18,ASSELSTDTQY
TRBJ2-5,TRBV9,ASSVLDGLEETQY
TRBJ1-5,TRBV6-2/TRBV6-3,ASSYSRSQGRNQPQH
TRBJ1-1,TRBV7-2,ASSFQSLQGEAF
TRBJ2-1,TRBV12-3/TRBV12-4,ASSLTGRNEQF
TRBJ1-2,TRBV3-1,ASSQGATGYGYT
TRBJ1-1,TRBV20-1,SARGGSRDTEAF
TRBJ2-2,TRBV12-3/TRBV12-4,ASSLGVSSTGELF
TRBJ2-4,TRBV7-2,ASSLVGGGNIQY
TRBJ2-3,TRBV29-1,SARLAGGSTDTQY